This T cell receptor (beta chain) was recorded in a study of control samples from healthy donors and cancer patients (dated by TCRdb to 2018 to 2020). Preparation of the library involved the immunoSEQ multiplex PCR assay. The source is immuneACCESS, and TCRdb retained only in-frame sequences with V and J called. Part of the clones is not carried over; for the studies checked, unresolved V genes explain less than half of this, and the remainder is unexplained. The sample table contains about 120,000 clones; only one count was recorded for 93% of them. Jointly, the top ten make up 2.6% of the sample. A word on this clone: There is no known antigen for this receptor. One base away there is no much larger clone; base qualities are not given.

The sequence was obtained from a man aged 30 to 45 in good health. Input material: blood.

The DNA reads as follows: TGTGCCAGTAGTATGTCGGCTAGCTTTGTAGAAAACAATGAGCAGTTCTTC. Translated, it gives CASSMSASFVENNEQFF. This receptor chain uses TRBV19 and TRBJ2-1; perhaps TRBD2 is the D gene, with 5 bases matching. Counted from cysteine to phenylalanine, this CDR3 has 17 amino acids. The CDR3 DNA has 51 bases and is translated from base 1. CDR1 LNHDA and CDR2 SQIVND were looked up in the germline V gene (reference sequence). A distance of 20 bases separates the germline ends of V and J, which lose 3 bases and 5 bases respectively.